This is a list of T cell receptor beta chains from one sample in a study of tumor-infiltrating lymphocytes in primary liver carcinoma. Using its own MiXCR run on the multiplex PCR reads, TCRdb lists one record per CDR3 protein. The table lists 180,000 or so distinct CDR3 sequences, 60% of them singletons. Source material: peripheral blood. The receptor source for this set is a man between 40 and 49 years old with primary liver carcinoma and hepatitis B virus infection. CDR3s include the opening cysteine and the closing phenylalanine or tryptophan. D genes are given only for firm matches. Not all rows give a size; the values are once, few, many and, for expanded clones, a class.

j_call,v_call,clone_size,d_call,cdr3_nt,cdr3_aa
TRBJ2-3,TRBV4-2,few,TRBD1,TGTGCCAGCAGCCAAGACAGGGGGCTTTTAGATACGCAGTATTTT,CASSQDRGLLDTQYF
TRBJ1-6,TRBV13,many,NA,TGTGCCAGCAGCCCCCAGGGTGCCTATAATTCACCCCTCCACTTT,CASSPQGAYNSPLHF
TRBJ1-3,TRBV10-3,NA,NA,TGTGCCATCAGTCCGGCCGGACACAACTCTGGAAACACCATATATTTT,CAISPAGHNSGNTIYF
TRBJ1-1,TRBV4-2,NA,NA,TGTGCCAGCAACCAAGGCAGGGAAGCTTTCTTT,CASNQGREAFF
TRBJ1-1,TRBV6-1,few,TRBD1,TGTGCCAGCAGCCTAACAGGGGCGACTGAAGCTTTCTTT,CASSLTGATEAFF
TRBJ2-5,TRBV6-6,NA,NA,TGTGCCAGCCGTTTGGGACTAGAGACCCAGTACTTC,CASRLGLETQYF
TRBJ1-4,TRBV6-6,NA,NA,TGTGCCAGCAGTTCCGTCATGGTAACTAATGAAAAACTGTTTTTT,CASSSVMVTNEKLFF
TRBJ1-1,TRBV11-1,many,NA,TGTGCCAGCAGCCCCCGTGCCTACCCTGAAGCTTTCTTT,CASSPRAYPEAFF
TRBJ2-1,TRBV7-9,NA,NA,TGTGCCAGCAGCTCCTGGACTCTATTTGGACCCTCCTACAATGAGCAGTTCTTC,CASSSWTLFGPSYNEQFF
TRBJ2-3,TRBV29-1,NA,NA,TGCAGCGTTAGTCCCCCGGGGGGCGGGAGCACAGATACGCAGTATTTT,CSVSPPGGGSTDTQYF
TRBJ2-1,TRBV5-5,NA,TRBD2,TGTGCCAGCAGCTTGGGGGAGGGACTAGCGGTCCACAGTTCCTACAATGAGCAGTTCTTC,CASSLGEGLAVHSSYNEQFF
TRBJ2-3,TRBV6-5,NA,TRBD2,TGTGCCAGCAGGTCGTACATTAAAAGCGGGGGGCTCCGGGATACGCAGTATTTT,CASRSYIKSGGLRDTQYF
TRBJ2-3,TRBV12-3/TRBV12-4,few,TRBD1,TGTGCCAGCAGAACCGGGACAGGGGATGATACGCAGTATTTT,CASRTGTGDDTQYF
TRBJ2-7,TRBV10-2,once,TRBD2,TGCGCCAGAGAGCGGAAGCGGGACGCTTCACACGAGGAGTACTTC,CARERKRDASHEEYF
TRBJ1-5,TRBV19,NA,TRBD1,TGTGCCATAGTCTCTGGACAGGGTAGCAATCAGCCCCAGCATTTT,CAIVSGQGSNQPQHF
TRBJ2-5,TRBV7-9,NA,TRBD1,TGTGCCAGCAGCCCTCGGGCGGGACAGGGAGAGACCCAGTACTTC,CASSPRAGQGETQYF
TRBJ2-7,TRBV12-3/TRBV12-4,NA,NA,TGTGCCAGCAGACTACAGGGCTACGAGCAGTACTTC,CASRLQGYEQYF
TRBJ2-7,TRBV11-2,many,NA,TGTGCCAGCAGCTTAGACAGAGTCTACGAGCAGTACTTC,CASSLDRVYEQYF
TRBJ2-1,TRBV29-1,few,NA,TGCAGCGTTGATGGGCTAGTCCCCTCCTACAATGAGCAGTTCTTC,CSVDGLVPSYNEQFF
TRBJ2-7,TRBV30,NA,TRBD1,TGTGCCTGGAGTGAAGGGGGCCAATTCGAGCAGTACTTC,CAWSEGGQFEQYF
TRBJ2-3,TRBV6-2/TRBV6-3,NA,TRBD2,TGTGCCAGCAGTCCCTCACCCCCGCTAGCGGGGTTCACAGATACGCAGTATTTT,CASSPSPPLAGFTDTQYF
TRBJ2-5,TRBV11-2,NA,NA,TGTGCCAGCAGCAAGTTCGGGGAGAGCCAGTACTTC,CASSKFGESQYF
TRBJ2-5,TRBV12-3/TRBV12-4,NA,NA,TGTGCCAGCAGCCCCGGGACCAACCTAAGGGAGACCCAGTACTTC,CASSPGTNLRETQYF
TRBJ2-3,TRBV6-2/TRBV6-3,few,TRBD2,TGTGCCAGCATGGGACTAGCGGGAAGGGGGCCAGATACGCAGTATTTT,CASMGLAGRGPDTQYF
TRBJ2-7,TRBV29-1,NA,TRBD1,TGCAGCCCGATGGGACAGGGGGCAGGGGAGCAGTACTTC,CSPMGQGAGEQYF
TRBJ2-3,TRBV11-2,NA,TRBD2,TGTGCCAGCGGCCTAGAGGGACTAGCGTGGACAGATATGCAGTATTTT,CASGLEGLAWTDMQYF
TRBJ2-6,TRBV6-5,few,NA,TGTGCCAGCAGTTATTCCGGTCAGGCGGTCTCTGGGGCCAACGTCCTGACTTTC,CASSYSGQAVSGANVLTF
TRBJ2-1,TRBV11-2,NA,NA,TGTGCCAGCAGCCGTTCGGGACTGAACAAAGAGCAGTTCTTC,CASSRSGLNKEQFF
TRBJ2-3,TRBV5-5,NA,NA,TGTGCCAGCAGCTTGGGGGCCGACCCCGCAGATATGCAGTATTTT,CASSLGADPADMQYF
TRBJ1-1,TRBV11-2,many,NA,TGTGCCGCGAGGGGCGGGGGCGGCACTGAAGCTTTCTTT,CAARGGGGTEAFF
TRBJ2-1,TRBV11-2,NA,TRBD2,TGTGCATGCAGCTTAGTGGGCGGGAGGATTAATGAGCAGTTCTTC,CACSLVGGRINEQFF
TRBJ2-1,TRBV13,once,NA,TGTGCCAGCAGCTTTGGCCTTAACTCCTACAATGAGCAGTTCTTC,CASSFGLNSYNEQFF
TRBJ2-5,TRBV12-3/TRBV12-4,few,TRBD2,TGTGCCAGCAGTTCTACCCCGGGACTAGGGAAGGAGACCCAGTACTTC,CASSSTPGLGKETQYF
TRBJ2-5,TRBV12-3/TRBV12-4,few,NA,TGTGCCAGCAGTTTTATGGACGGGACCCAGTACTTC,CASSFMDGTQYF
TRBJ1-1,TRBV11-2,NA,NA,TGTGCCAACAGTTTCACCGGGAGAGGGGGTGTTTGGACTGAAGCTTTCTTT,CANSFTGRGGVWTEAFF
TRBJ1-1,TRBV29-1,NA,NA,TGCAGCGTTACGACGGGGAACACTGAAGCTTTCTTT,CSVTTGNTEAFF
TRBJ2-1,TRBV11-2,NA,TRBD2,TGTGCCAGCAGAATACTTAGCGGGGTGGCTCTTCAGTTCTTC,CASRILSGVALQFF
TRBJ2-7,TRBV30,few,NA,TGTGCCTGGAGTCGGCGTCCTGTTCCCTACGAGCAGTACTTC,CAWSRRPVPYEQYF
TRBJ2-3,TRBV29-1,many,TRBD1,TGCAGCGTTGTGGCCGGGACAGGGCTAGATACGCAGTATTTT,CSVVAGTGLDTQYF
TRBJ2-1,TRBV12-3/TRBV12-4,NA,NA,TGTGCCAGCGGTAAAAACAATGAGCAGTTCTTC,CASGKNNEQFF
TRBJ2-6,TRBV6-1,many,TRBD1,TGTGCCAGCAGTCCGGGACAGGGACCCGGGGCCAACGTCCTGACTTTC,CASSPGQGPGANVLTF
TRBJ2-1,TRBV6-5,NA,NA,TGTGCCAGCAGTCAACCTCAACTGGGTGAGCAGTTCTTC,CASSQPQLGEQFF
TRBJ1-5,TRBV28,NA,TRBD1,TGTGCCAGCAGTCCCCAGGACAGGGGTCGGGTAGGTGGCAATCAGCCCCAGCATTTT,CASSPQDRGRVGGNQPQHF
TRBJ1-6,TRBV12-3/TRBV12-4,NA,NA,TGTGCCAGCAGTAAACAGGGATTCTATAATTCACCCCTCCACTTT,CASSKQGFYNSPLHF
TRBJ2-5,TRBV5-5,few,NA,TGTGCCAGCAGCACTCTTAACCAAGAGACCCAGTACTTC,CASSTLNQETQYF
TRBJ1-2,TRBV4-2,NA,NA,TGTGCCAGCAGCCCCGATGGACAGCCTAACTATGGCTACACCTTC,CASSPDGQPNYGYTF
TRBJ1-1,TRBV5-4,NA,NA,TGTGCCAGCAGCTTGGCTGGGGTACGCGCCACTGAAGCTTTCTTT,CASSLAGVRATEAFF
TRBJ2-7,TRBV4-2,NA,NA,TGTGCCAGCAGCCAAGATCAGGTAAGCAACTACGAGCAGTACTTC,CASSQDQVSNYEQYF
TRBJ2-1,TRBV11-2,NA,NA,TGTGCCATCAGCTTAATGGACCATTACAATGGGCAGTTCTTC,CAISLMDHYNGQFF
TRBJ1-2,TRBV29-1,many,NA,TGCAGCGCCAGAGACAGCGGGGAGGATGGCTACACCTTC,CSARDSGEDGYTF